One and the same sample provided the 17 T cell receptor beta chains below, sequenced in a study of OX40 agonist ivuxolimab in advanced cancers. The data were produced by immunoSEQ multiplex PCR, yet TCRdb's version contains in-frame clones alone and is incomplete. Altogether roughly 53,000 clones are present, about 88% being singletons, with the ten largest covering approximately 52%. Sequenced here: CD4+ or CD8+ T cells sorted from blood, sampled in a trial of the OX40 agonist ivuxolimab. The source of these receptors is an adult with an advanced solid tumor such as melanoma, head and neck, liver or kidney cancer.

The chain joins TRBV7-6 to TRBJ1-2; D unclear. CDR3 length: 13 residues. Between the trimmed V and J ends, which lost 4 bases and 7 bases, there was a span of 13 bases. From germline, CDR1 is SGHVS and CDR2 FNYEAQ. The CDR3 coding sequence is TGTGCCAGCAGCTCTAACAGTTTCCTTGGCTACACCTTC. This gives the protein CASSSNSFLGYTF. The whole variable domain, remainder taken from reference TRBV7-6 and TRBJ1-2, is GAGVSQSPRYKVTKRGQDVALRCDPISGHVSLYWYRQALGQGPEFLTYFNYEAQQDKSGLPNDRFSAERPEGSISTLTIQRTEQRDSAMYRCASSSNSFLGYTFGSGTRLTVV.

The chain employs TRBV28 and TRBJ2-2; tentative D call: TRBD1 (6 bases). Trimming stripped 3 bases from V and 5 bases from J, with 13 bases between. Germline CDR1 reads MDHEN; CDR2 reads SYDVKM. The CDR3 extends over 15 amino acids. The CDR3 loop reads CASSFTGRRTGELFF. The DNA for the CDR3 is TGTGCCAGCAGTTTTACAGGGAGACGGACCGGGGAGCTGTTTTTT. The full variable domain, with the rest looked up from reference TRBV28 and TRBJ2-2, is DVKVTQSSRYLVKRTGEKVFLECVQDMDHENMFWYRQDPGLGLRLIYFSYDVKMKEKGDIPEGYSVSREKKERFSLILESASTNQTSMYLCASSFTGRRTGELFFGEGSRLTVL.

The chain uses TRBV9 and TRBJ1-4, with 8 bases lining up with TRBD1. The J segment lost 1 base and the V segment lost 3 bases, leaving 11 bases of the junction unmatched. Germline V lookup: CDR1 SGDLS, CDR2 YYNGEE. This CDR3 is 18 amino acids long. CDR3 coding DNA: TGTGCCAGCAGCGAGAGGACAGGGAATGCTCGAACTAATGAAAAACTGTTTTTT. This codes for CASSERTGNARTNEKLFF.

CDR3: CATSRDLRLAGGSETQYF. The CDR3 DNA reads as TGTGCCACCAGCAGAGATCTAAGGCTAGCGGGAGGAAGTGAGACCCAGTACTTC. J is TRBJ2-5 and V is TRBV15, with 11 bases fitting TRBD2. Germline V lookup: CDR1 LNHNV, CDR2 YYDKDF (reference sequence). The length of the CDR3 is 18 residues. V was pared by 0 bases and J by 5 bases, with 11 bases of the junction left unmatched.

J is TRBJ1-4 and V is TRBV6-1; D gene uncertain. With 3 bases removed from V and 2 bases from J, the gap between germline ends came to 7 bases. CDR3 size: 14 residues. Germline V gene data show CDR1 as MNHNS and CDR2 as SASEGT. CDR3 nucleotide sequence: TGTGCCAGCAGTGATGGGAGTACTAATGAAAAACTGTTTTTT. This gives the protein CASSDGSTNEKLFF.

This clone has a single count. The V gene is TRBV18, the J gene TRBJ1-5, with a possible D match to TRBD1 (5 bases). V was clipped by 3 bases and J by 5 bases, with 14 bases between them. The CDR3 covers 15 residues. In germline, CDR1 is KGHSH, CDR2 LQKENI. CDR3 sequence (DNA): TGTGCCAGCTCACCGGCTCCGCCGGGGGATCAGCCCCAGCATTTT. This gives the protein CASSPAPPGDQPQHF.

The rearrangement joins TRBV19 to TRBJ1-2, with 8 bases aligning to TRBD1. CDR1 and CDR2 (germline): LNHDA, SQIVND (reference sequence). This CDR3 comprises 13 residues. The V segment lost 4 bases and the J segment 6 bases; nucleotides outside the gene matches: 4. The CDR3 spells CASSTLQGDGYTF. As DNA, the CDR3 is TGTGCCAGTAGTACACTACAGGGGGATGGCTACACCTTC.

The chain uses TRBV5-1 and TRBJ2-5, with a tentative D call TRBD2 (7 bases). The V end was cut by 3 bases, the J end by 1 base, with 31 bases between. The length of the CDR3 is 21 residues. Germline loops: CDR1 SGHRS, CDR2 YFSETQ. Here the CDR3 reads CASSSYSPGARGGGGQETQYF. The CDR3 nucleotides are TGCGCCAGCAGCTCTTATTCCCCGGGAGCCCGAGGGGGGGGAGGCCAAGAGACCCAGTACTTC.

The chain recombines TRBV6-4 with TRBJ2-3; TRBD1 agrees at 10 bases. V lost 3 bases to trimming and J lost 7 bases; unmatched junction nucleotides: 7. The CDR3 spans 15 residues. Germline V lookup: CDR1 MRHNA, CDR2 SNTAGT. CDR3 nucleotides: TGTGCCAGCAGTGAAGAGACAGGGGGCGGCCATACGCAGTATTTT. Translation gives CASSEETGGGHTQYF.

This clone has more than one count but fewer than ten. The CDR3 region has the DNA TGTGCCAGCAGCCCGAACCCCGTAGGGGGTCTTGGCTACACCTTC. Translating gives CASSPNPVGGLGYTF. The rearrangement uses TRBV2 and TRBJ1-2, with D perhaps TRBD1 (6 bases). This CDR3 is 15 amino acids long. Germline loops: CDR1 SNHLY, CDR2 FYNNEI. Trimming took off 6 bases at V and 7 bases at J, with 21 bases between the two ends.

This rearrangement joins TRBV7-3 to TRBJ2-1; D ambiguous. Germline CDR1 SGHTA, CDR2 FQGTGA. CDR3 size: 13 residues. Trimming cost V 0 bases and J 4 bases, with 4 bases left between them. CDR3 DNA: TGTGCCAGCAGCTTAACCCTATACAATGAGCAGTTCTTC. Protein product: CASSLTLYNEQFF.

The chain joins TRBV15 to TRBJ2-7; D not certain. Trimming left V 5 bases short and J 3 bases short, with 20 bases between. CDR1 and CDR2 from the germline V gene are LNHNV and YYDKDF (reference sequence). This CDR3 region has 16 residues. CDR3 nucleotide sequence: TGTGCCACCAGCCCCAGATTGGGGTTGACCGACTACGAGCAGTACTTC. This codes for CATSPRLGLTDYEQYF.

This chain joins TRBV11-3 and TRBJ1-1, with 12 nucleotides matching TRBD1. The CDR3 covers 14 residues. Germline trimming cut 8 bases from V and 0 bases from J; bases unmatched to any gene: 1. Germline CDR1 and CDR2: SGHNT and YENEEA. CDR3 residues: CASGTGGLNTEAFF. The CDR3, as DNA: TGTGCCAGCGGGACAGGGGGCTTGAACACTGAAGCTTTCTTT. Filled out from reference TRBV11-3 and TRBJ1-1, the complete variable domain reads EAGVVQSPRYKIIEKKQPVAFWCNPISGHNTLYWYLQNLGQGPELLIRYENEEAVDDSQLPKDRFSAERLKGVDSTLKIQPAELGDSAVYLCASGTGGLNTEAFFGQGTRLTVV.

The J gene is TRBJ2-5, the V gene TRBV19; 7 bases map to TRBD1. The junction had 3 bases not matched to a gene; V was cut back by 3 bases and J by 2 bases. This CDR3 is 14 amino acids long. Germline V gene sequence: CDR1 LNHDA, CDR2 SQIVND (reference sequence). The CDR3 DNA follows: TGTGCCAGTAGTATGCAGGGACAGCAAGAGACCCAGTACTTC. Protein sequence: CASSMQGQQETQYF.

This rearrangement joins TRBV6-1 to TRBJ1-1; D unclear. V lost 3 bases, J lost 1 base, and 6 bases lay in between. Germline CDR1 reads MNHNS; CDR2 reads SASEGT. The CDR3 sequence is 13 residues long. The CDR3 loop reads CASSEYPNTEAFF. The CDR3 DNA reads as TGTGCCAGCAGTGAGTACCCGAACACTGAAGCTTTCTTT.

In DNA, the CDR3 is TGTGCCAGTAGTATGGGGGGGACGGGAGAGACCCAGTACTTC. The encoded protein is CASSMGGTGETQYF. The chain employs TRBV19 and TRBJ2-5; 7 nucleotides match TRBD2. Germline CDR1 and CDR2: LNHDA and SQIVND (reference sequence). V shed 3 bases and J 4 bases; nucleotides not matched to a gene: 5. The CDR3 totals 14 residues.

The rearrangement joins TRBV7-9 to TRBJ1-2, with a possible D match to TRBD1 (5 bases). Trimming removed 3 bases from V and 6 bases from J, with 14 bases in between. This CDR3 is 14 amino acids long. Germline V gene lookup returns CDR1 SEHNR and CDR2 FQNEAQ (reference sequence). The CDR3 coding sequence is TGTGCCAGCAGCTTCGGGACCCACGAAGATGGCTACACCTTC. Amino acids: CASSFGTHEDGYTF.